This T cell receptor (beta chain) stems from a study of T-cell reconstitution after alpha-beta-depleted transplantation in children (dated by TCRdb to about 2016). Some background on the complete study: The study quantitatively tracked T-cell immune reconstitution after TCRalphabeta/CD19-depleted allogeneic hematopoietic cell transplantation in children using TCR repertoire profiling. On the study overall, not on this receptor specifically: The frequencies of hyperexpanded clones fell over the following months, and after one year, T-cell counts and TCRbeta diversity were mostly attributed to newly produced T cells. The apparently early recovery of alphabetaT-cell counts about two months after transplant reportedly depended on only several hundred rapidly expanded clones that came from non-depleted graft cells. In some patients, the high TCRbeta diversity seen at day 60 was put down to recipient T cells and intrathymic progenitors that had survived conditioning.

Remarks on this clonotype: Its cognate antigen has yet to be identified. No much larger clone is present one base from it, and per-base qualities are unavailable.

The treatment or condition label for this specimen denotes: allogeneic hematopoietic cell transplantation with graft depleted of TCRalphabeta T cells and CD19 B cells. The children who served as transplant recipients had been given grafts of TCRalphabeta/CD19-depleted allogeneic hematopoietic cells. Reading the germline V gene gives CDR1 SGHRS and CDR2 YFSETQ. V lost 4 bases and J lost 3 bases, and the count of bases not matched to a germline gene is 5. CDR3 length: 14 amino acids, cysteine to phenylalanine. Here the CDR3 DNA is all that survives: 42 bases in frame from base 1. To prepare the library, PCR was applied. For sequencing, an Illumina HiSeq 2500 was employed. To normalize quantification of the TCRbeta repertoire, the TCR libraries were built with molecular barcoding that relied on unique molecular identifiers. TCRdb handled the public reads itself, with Q25 trimming in fastp and clone calling in MiXCR, and kept productive beta chains. Entries that share a CDR3 protein sequence are merged under the most common genes and DNA. Across this sample there are 610,000 or so distinct CDR3 sequences, with roughly 27% seen only once. The top ten clones comprise 30% to 45% of the sample.

The sequences come from PBMCs, collected before TCRalphabeta/CD19-depleted stem cell transplant. This sequence uses TRBV5-1 and TRBJ2-5; a stretch of 8 junction bases matches TRBD1. The clonotype originates from a boy younger than two with Wiskott-Aldrich syndrome, due to receive a stem cell transplant. Read as DNA, the sequence is TGCGCCAGCAGCCCACGGACAGGGAAAGAGACCCAGTACTTC. It translates as CASSPRTGKETQYF.